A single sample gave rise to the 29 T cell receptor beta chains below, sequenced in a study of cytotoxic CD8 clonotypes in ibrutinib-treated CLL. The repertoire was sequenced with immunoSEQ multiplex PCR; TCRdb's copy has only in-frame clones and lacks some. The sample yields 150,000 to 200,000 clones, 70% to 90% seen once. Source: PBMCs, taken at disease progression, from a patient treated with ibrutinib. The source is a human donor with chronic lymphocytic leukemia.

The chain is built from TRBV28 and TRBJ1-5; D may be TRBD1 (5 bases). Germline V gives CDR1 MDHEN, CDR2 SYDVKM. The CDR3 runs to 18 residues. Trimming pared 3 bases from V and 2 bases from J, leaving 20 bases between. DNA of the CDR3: TGTGCCAGCAGTTTCCAACCCAAGAAGGGGTTCGGCAATCAGCCCCAGCATTTT. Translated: CASSFQPKKGFGNQPQHF.

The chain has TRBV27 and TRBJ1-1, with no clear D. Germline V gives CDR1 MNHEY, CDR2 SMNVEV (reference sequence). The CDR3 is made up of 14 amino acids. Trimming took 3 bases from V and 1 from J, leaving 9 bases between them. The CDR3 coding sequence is TGTGCCAGCAGTTTTTTCGCGGGGAACACTGAAGCTTTCTTT. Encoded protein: CASSFFAGNTEAFF.

CDR3 nucleotide sequence: TGTGCCAGTAGTATAGATCGGAGACAAGCCTATGGCTACACCTTC. It translates to CASSIDRRQAYGYTF. The rearrangement joins TRBV19 to TRBJ1-2, with unresolved D. V lost 0 bases to trimming and J lost 4 bases, with 12 bases between them. The CDR3 loop spans 15 amino acids. The germline gives CDR1 LNHDA, CDR2 SQIVND (reference sequence).

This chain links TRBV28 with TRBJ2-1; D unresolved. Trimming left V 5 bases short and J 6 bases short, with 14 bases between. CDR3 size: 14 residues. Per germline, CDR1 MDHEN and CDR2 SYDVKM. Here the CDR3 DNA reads TGTGCCAGCAGTCTCACCGGGCGCGGCAATGAGCAGTTCTTC. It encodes CASSLTGRGNEQFF.

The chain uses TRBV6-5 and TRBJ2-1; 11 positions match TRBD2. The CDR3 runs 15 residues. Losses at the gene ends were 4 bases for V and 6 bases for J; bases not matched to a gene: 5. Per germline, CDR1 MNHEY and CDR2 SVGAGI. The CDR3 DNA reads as TGTGCCAGCAGTTTAAATAGCGGGAGGGCCAATGAGCAGTTCTTC. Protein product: CASSLNSGRANEQFF.

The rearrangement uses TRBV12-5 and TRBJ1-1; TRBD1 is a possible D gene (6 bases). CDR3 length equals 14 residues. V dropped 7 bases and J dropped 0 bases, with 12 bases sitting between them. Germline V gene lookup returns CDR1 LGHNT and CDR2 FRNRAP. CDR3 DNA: TGTGCTAGTGCCCCAGGGGCCGTGAACACTGAAGCTTTCTTT. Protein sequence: CASAPGAVNTEAFF.

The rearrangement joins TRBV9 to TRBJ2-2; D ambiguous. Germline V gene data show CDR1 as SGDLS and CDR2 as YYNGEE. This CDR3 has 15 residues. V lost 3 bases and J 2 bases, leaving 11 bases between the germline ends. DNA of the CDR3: TGTGCCAGCAGCGCCCGGTCGATTAACACCGGGGAGCTGTTTTTT. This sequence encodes CASSARSINTGELFF.

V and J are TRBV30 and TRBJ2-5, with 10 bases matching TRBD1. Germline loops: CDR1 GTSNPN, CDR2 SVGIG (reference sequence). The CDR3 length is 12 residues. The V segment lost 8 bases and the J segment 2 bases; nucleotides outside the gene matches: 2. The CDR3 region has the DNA TGTGCCGTGGACAGGGGGCAAGAGACCCAGTACTTC. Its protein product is CAVDRGQETQYF. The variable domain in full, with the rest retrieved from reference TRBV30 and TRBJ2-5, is SQTIHQWPATLVQPVGSPLSLECTVEGTSNPNLYWYRQAAGRGLQLLFYSVGIGQISSEVPQNLSASRPQDRQFILSSKKLLLSDSGFYLCAVDRGQETQYFGPGTRLLVL.

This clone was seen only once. The CDR3 coding sequence is TGTGCCAGCAGCTTAGGGCCAGGGGATGGCTACACCTTC. As protein: CASSLGPGDGYTF. V is TRBV7-2 and J is TRBJ1-2; D is perhaps TRBD1 (6 bases). The germline CDR1 and CDR2 sequences are SGHTA and FQGNSA. Trimming stripped 1 base from V and 6 bases from J, with 9 bases between. The CDR3 contains 13 residues. Filled out from reference TRBV7-2 and TRBJ1-2, the complete variable domain reads GAGVSQSPSNKVTEKGKDVELRCDPISGHTALYWYRQSLGQGLEFLIYFQGNSAPDKSGLPSDRFSAERTGGSVSTLTIQRTQQEDSAVYLCASSLGPGDGYTFGSGTRLTVV.

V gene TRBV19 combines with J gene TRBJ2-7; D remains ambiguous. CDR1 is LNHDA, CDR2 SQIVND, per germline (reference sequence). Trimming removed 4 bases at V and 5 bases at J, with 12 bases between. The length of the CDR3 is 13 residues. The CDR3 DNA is TGTGCCAGTAGTAAGCAGCCTACCAACGAGCAGTACTTC. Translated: CASSKQPTNEQYF.

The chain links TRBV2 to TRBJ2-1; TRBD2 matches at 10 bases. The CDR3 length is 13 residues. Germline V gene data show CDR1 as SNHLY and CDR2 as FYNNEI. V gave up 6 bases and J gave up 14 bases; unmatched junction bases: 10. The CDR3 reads CASRTLAGEGEFF. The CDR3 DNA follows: TGTGCCAGCAGGACCCTAGCGGGAGAAGGGGAGTTCTTC.

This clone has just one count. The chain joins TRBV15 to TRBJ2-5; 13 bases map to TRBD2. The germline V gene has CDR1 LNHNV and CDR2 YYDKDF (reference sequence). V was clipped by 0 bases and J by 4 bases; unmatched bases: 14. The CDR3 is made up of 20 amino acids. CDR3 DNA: TGTGCCACCAGCAGAGATCAACTAGCGGGAGGGTCAGTGTACGGAGAGACCCAGTACTTC. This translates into CATSRDQLAGGSVYGETQYF.

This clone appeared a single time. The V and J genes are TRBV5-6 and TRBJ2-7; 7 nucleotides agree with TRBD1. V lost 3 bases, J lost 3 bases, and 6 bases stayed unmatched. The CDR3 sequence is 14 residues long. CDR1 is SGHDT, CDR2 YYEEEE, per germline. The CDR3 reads CASSSGTAFYEQYF. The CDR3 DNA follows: TGTGCCAGCAGCTCCGGGACAGCCTTCTACGAGCAGTACTTC.

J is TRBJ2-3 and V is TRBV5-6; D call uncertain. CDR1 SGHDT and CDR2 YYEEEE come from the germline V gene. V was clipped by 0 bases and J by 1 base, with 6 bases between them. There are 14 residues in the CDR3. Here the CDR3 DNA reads TGTGCCAGCAGCTTGGATGTCCGCACAGATACGCAGTATTTT. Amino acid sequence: CASSLDVRTDTQYF. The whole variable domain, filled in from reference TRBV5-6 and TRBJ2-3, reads DAGVTQSPTHLIKTRGQQVTLRCSPKSGHDTVSWYQQALGQGPQFIFQYYEEEERQRGNFPDRFSGHQFPNYSSELNVNALLLGDSALYLCASSLDVRTDTQYFGPGTRLTVL.

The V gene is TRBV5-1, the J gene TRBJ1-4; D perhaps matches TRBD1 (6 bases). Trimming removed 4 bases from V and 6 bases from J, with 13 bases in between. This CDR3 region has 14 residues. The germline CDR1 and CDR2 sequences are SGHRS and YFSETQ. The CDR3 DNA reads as TGCGCCAGCAGCCTGGACAGCGGCGATGAAAAACTGTTTTTT. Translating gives CASSLDSGDEKLFF.

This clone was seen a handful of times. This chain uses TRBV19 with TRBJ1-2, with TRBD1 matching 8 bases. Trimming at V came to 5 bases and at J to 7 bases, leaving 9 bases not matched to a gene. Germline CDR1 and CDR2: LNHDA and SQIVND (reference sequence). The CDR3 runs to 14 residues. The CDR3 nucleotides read TGTGCCAGTAGTGCCAGGACAGGGCCTCTTGGCTACACCTTC. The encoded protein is CASSARTGPLGYTF.

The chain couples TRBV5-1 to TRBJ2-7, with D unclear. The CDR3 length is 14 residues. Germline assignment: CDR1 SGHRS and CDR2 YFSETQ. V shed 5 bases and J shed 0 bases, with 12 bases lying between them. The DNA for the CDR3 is TGCGCCAGCAGGATAGGTCCAAGCTCCTACGAGCAGTACTTC. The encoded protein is CASRIGPSSYEQYF.

CDR3 sequence reads: CASRDYNEQYF. CDR3 nucleotide sequence: TGTGCCAGCAGGGACTACAACGAGCAGTACTTC. The chain is built from TRBV6-1 and TRBJ2-7; tentatively, D is TRBD2 (6 bases). This CDR3 spans 11 amino acids. Germline CDR1 reads MNHNS; CDR2 reads SASEGT. With 6 bases removed from V and 5 bases from J, the gap between germline ends came to 8 bases.

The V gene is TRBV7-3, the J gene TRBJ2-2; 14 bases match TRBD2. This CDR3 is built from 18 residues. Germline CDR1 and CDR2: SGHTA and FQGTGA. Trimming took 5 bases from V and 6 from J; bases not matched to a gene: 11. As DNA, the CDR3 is TGTGCCAGCAGCCCGACTAGCGGGAGGGCCAGTTCCGCCGGGGAGCTGTTTTTT. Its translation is CASSPTSGRASSAGELFF.

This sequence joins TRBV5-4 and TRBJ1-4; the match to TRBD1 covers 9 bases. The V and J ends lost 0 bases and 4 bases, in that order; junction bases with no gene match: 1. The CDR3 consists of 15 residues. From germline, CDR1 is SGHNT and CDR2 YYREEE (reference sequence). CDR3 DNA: TGTGCCAGCAGCTTGGGGGGACAGGGTAATGAAAAACTGTTTTTT. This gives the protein CASSLGGQGNEKLFF.

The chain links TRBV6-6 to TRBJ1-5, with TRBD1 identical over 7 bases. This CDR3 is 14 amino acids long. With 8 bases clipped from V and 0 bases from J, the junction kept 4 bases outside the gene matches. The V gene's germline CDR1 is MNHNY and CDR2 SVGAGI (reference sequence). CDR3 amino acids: CASGGQFSNQPQHF. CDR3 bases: TGTGCCAGCGGGGGACAGTTTAGCAATCAGCCCCAGCATTTT.

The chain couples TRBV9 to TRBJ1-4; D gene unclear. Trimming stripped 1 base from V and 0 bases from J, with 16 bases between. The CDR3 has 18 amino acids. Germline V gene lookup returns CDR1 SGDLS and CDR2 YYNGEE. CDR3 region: CASSVIGRGIATNEKLFF. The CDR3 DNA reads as TGTGCCAGCAGCGTAATTGGGCGAGGGATTGCAACTAATGAAAAACTGTTTTTT.

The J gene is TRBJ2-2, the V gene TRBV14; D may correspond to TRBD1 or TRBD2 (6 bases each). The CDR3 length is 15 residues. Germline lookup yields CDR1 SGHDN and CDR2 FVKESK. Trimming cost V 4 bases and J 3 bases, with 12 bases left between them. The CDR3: CASSPRGLYTGELFF. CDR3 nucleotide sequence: TGTGCCAGCAGCCCTCGGGGGCTGTACACCGGGGAGCTGTTTTTT.

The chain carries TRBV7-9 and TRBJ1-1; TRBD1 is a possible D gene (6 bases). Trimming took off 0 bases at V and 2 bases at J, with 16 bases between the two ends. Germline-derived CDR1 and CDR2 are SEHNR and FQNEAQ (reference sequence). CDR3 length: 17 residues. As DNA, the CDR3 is TGTGCCAGCAGCTTAGCGCTAGACTGGGACACCAACACTGAAGCTTTCTTT. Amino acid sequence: CASSLALDWDTNTEAFF. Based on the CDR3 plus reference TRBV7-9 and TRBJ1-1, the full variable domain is DTGVSQNPRHKITKRGQNVTFRCDPISEHNRLYWYRQTLGQGPEFLTYFQNEAQLEKSRLLSDRFSAERPKGSFSTLEIQRTEQGDSAMYLCASSLALDWDTNTEAFFGQGTRLTVV.

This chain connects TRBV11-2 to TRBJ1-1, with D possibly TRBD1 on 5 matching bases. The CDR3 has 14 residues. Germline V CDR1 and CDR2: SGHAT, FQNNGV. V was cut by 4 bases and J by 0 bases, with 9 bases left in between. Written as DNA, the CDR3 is TGTGCCAGCAGCTCAACAGGCCTGAACACTGAAGCTTTCTTT. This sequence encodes CASSSTGLNTEAFF. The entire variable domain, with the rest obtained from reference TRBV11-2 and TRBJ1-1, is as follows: EAGVAQSPRYKIIEKRQSVAFWCNPISGHATLYWYQQILGQGPKLLIQFQNNGVVDDSQLPKDRFSAERLKGVDSTLKIQPAKLEDSAVYLCASSSTGLNTEAFFGQGTRLTVV.

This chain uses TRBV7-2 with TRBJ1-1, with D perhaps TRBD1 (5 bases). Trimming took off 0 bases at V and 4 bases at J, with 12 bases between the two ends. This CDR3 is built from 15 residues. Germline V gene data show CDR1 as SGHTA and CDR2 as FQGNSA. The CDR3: CASSLAGEVGTEAFF. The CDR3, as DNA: TGTGCCAGCAGCTTAGCGGGGGAGGTAGGCACTGAAGCTTTCTTT. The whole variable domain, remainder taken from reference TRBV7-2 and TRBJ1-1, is GAGVSQSPSNKVTEKGKDVELRCDPISGHTALYWYRQSLGQGLEFLIYFQGNSAPDKSGLPSDRFSAERTGGSVSTLTIQRTQQEDSAVYLCASSLAGEVGTEAFFGQGTRLTVV.

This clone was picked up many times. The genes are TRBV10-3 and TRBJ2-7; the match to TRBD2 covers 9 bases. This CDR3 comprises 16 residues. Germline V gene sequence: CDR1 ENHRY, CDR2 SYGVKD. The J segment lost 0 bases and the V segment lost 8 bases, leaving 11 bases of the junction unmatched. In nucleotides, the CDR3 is TGTGCCATCGATGGGCGGGGGGGAAGAAGCTCCTACGAGCAGTACTTC. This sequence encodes CAIDGRGGRSSYEQYF.

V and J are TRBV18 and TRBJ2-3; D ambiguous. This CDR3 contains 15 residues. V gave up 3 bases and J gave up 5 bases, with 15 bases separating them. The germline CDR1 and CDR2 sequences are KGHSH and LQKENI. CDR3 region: CASSPLHSSEDTQYF. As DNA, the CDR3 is TGTGCCAGCTCACCCCTCCACTCATCCGAAGATACGCAGTATTTT.

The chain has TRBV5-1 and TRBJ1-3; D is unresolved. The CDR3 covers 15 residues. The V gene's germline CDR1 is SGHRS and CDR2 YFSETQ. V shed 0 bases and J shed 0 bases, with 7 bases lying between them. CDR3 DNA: TGCGCCAGCAGCTTGGGGTGGAACTCTGGAAACACCATATATTTT. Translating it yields CASSLGWNSGNTIYF.